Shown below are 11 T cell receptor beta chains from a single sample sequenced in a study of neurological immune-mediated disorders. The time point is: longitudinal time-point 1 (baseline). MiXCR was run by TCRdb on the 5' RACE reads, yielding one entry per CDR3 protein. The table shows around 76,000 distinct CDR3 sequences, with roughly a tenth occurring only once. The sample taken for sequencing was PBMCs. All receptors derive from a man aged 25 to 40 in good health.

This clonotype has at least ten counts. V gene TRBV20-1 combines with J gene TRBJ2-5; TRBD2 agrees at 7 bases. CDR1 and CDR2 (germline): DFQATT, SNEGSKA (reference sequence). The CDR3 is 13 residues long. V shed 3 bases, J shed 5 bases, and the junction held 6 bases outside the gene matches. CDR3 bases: TGCAGTGCTAGGGAACTAGCGAAGGAGACCCAGTACTTC. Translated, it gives CSARELAKETQYF.

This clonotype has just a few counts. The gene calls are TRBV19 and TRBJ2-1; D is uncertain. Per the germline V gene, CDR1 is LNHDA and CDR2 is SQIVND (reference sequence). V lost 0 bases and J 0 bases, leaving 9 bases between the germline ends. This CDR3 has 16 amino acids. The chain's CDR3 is CASSIEVQSSYNEQFF. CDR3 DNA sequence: TGTGCCAGTAGTATAGAGGTACAGAGCTCCTACAATGAGCAGTTCTTC.

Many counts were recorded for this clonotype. CDR3 nucleotides: TGTGCCAGCAGTTTGGCGGGGGGGCCGAACACTGAAGCTTTCTTT. This encodes CASSLAGGPNTEAFF. J is TRBJ1-1 and V is TRBV27, with TRBD1 as a possible D gene (6 bases). Germline values: CDR1 MNHEY, CDR2 SMNVEV (reference sequence). The CDR3 runs to 15 residues. Trimming stripped 3 bases from V and 1 base from J, with 12 bases between.

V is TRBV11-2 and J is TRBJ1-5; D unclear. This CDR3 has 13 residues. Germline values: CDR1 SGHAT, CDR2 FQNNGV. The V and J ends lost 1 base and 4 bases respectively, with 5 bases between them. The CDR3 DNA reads TGTGCCAGCAGCTTAGTGCGAAATCAGCCCCAGCATTTT. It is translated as CASSLVRNQPQHF.

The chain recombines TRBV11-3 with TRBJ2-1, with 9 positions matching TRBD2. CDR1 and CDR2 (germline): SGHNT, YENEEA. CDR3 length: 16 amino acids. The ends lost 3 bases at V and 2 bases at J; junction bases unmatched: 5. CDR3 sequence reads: CASSFSSGTTYNEQFF. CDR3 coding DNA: TGTGCCAGCAGCTTCTCTAGCGGGACCACCTACAATGAGCAGTTCTTC.

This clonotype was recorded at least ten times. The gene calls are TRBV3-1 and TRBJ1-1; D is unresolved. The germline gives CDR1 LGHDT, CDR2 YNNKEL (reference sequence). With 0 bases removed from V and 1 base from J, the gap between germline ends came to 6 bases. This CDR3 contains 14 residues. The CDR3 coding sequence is TGTGCCAGCAGCCAAGACGGCGGGAACACTGAAGCTTTCTTT. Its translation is CASSQDGGNTEAFF.

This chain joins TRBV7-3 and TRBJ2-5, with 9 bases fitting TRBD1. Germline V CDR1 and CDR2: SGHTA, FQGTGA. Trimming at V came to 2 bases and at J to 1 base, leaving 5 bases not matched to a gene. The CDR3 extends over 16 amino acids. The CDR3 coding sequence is TGTGCCAGCAGCTTAGGCACAGGGGGCAGCCAAGAGACCCAGTACTTC. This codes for CASSLGTGGSQETQYF.

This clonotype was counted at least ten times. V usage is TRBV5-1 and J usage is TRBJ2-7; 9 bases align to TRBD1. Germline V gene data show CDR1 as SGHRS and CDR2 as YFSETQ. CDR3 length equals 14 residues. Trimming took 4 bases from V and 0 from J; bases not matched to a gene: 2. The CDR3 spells CASSVTGGSYEQYF. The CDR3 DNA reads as TGCGCCAGCAGCGTGACAGGGGGCTCCTACGAGCAGTACTTC.

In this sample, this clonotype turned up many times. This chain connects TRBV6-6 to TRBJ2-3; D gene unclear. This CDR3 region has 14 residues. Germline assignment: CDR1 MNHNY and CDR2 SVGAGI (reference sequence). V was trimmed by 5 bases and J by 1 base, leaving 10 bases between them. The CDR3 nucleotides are TGTGCCAGCAGTAGTAGGGTCGGCACAGATACGCAGTATTTT. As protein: CASSSRVGTDTQYF.

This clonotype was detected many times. The DNA for the CDR3 is TGTGCCAGCAGCCAAGTGGGCGGGAGTTTGAACATTCAGTACTTC. Translation gives CASSQVGGSLNIQYF. The chain uses TRBV3-1 and TRBJ2-4; 7 bases agree with TRBD2. J lost 7 bases, V lost 1 base, and 7 bases had no gene match. Per germline, CDR1 LGHDT and CDR2 YNNKEL (reference sequence). This CDR3 has 15 residues. The whole variable domain, remainder taken from reference TRBV3-1 and TRBJ2-4, is DTAVSQTPKYLVTQMGNDKSIKCEQNLGHDTMYWYKQDSKKFLKIMFSYNNKELIINETVPNRFSPKSPDKAHLNLHINSLELGDSAVYFCASSQVGGSLNIQYFGAGTRLSVL.

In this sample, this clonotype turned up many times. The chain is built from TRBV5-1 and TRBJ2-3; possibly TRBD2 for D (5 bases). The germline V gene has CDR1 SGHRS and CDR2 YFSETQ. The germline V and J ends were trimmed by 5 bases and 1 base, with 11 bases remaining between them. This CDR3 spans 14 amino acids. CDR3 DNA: TGCGCCAGCAGTTTCGATAGCGGCACAGATACGCAGTATTTT. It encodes CASSFDSGTDTQYF.